The rows below give T cell receptor beta chains drawn from one sample of a study of shared clonotypes between healthy human individuals. Sequencing was performed with immunoSEQ multiplex PCR; in TCRdb, only in-frame clones are kept and a portion is missing. Counted here are over 2 million clones, roughly 94% occurring once; the ten biggest clones make up 0.1% to 0.15%. Sequencing was performed on naive CD4+ T cells sorted from blood. The receptors come from a man aged 18 to 30 in good health. Each CDR3 is given with its conserved first and last residue. D genes are given only for firm matches. For some rows the clone size is stated as once, few or many, or as a class when expanded; others skip it.

j_gene | abundance | d_gene | v_gene | CDR3aa | CDR3nt
TRBJ1-2 | once | TRBD1 | TRBV6-6 | CASRRDGTGPFYGYTF | TGTGCCAGCAGGAGGGACGGGACAGGGCCTTTCTATGGCTACACCTTC
TRBJ2-7 | . | . | TRBV5-1 | CASSLEAGSTYEQYF | TGCGCCAGCAGCTTGGAGGCGGGATCCACCTACGAGCAGTACTTC
TRBJ1-2 | . | . | TRBV2 | CASKSREAGYTF | TGTGCCAGCAAGTCAAGGGAGGCTGGCTACACCTTC
TRBJ2-1 | . | TRBD1 | TRBV5-1 | CASSLTGSGNEQFF | TGCGCCAGCAGTTTGACAGGGTCGGGGAATGAGCAGTTCTTC
TRBJ1-6 | . | . | TRBV6-5 | CASSFDEQNSPLHF | TGTGCCAGCAGTTTCGACGAACAGAATTCACCCCTCCACTTT
TRBJ1-6 | . | TRBD1 | TRBV2 | CASSESGQPNSPLHF | TGTGCCAGCAGTGAATCGGGACAGCCAAATTCACCCCTCCACTTT
TRBJ1-5 | . | TRBD1 | TRBV7-9 | CASSLHTPGTGYSNQPQHF | TGTGCCAGCAGCTTACACACCCCCGGGACAGGGTATAGCAATCAGCCCCAGCATTTT
TRBJ2-2 | . | . | TRBV6-5 | CASSYSGLGAGELFF | TGTGCCAGCAGTTACTCAGGGCTAGGGGCCGGGGAGCTGTTTTTT
TRBJ1-5 | . | . | TRBV6-5 | CASSFEFSNQPQHF | TGTGCCAGCAGTTTTGAATTCAGCAATCAGCCCCAGCATTTT
TRBJ2-2 | . | . | TRBV6-1 | CASSEPGELFF | TGTGCCAGCAGTGAACCCGGGGAGCTGTTTTTT
TRBJ1-6 | . | . | TRBV25-1 | CASSELRNSPLHF | TGTGCCAGCAGTGAGCTCAGAAATTCACCCCTCCACTTT
TRBJ1-5 | . | TRBD1 | TRBV19 | CASSMSTGGNQPQHF | TGTGCCAGTAGTATGAGCACAGGGGGCAATCAGCCCCAGCATTTT
TRBJ1-5 | . | . | TRBV15 | CATSSAASNQPQHF | TGTGCCACCTCGTCGGCAGCAAGCAATCAGCCCCAGCATTTT
TRBJ2-1 | . | TRBD1 | TRBV11-2 | CASSLRTGGTEQFF | TGTGCCAGCAGCTTAAGAACAGGGGGCACTGAGCAGTTCTTC
TRBJ2-2 | . | . | TRBV30 | CAWSLNSGELFF | TGTGCCTGGAGTCTTAACAGCGGGGAGCTGTTTTTT
TRBJ2-1 | . | TRBD1 | TRBV5-4 | CASSLTGNRGYNEQFF | TGTGCCAGCAGCTTGACGGGGAACAGGGGCTACAATGAGCAGTTCTTC
TRBJ2-3 | once | . | TRBV9 | CASSVERSHTDTQYF | TGTGCCAGCAGCGTAGAGAGGTCTCACACAGATACGCAGTATTTT